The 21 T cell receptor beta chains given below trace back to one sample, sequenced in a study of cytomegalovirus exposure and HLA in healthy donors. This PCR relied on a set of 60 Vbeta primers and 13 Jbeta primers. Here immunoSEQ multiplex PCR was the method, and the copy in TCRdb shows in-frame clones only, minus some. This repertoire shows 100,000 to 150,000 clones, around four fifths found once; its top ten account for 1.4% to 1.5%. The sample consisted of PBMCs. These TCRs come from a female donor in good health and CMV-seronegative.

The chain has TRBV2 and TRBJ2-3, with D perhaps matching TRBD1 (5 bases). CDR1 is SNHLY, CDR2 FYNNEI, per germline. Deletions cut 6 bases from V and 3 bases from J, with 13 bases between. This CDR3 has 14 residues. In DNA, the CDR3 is TGTGCCAGCAGCCCCGACAGAGGTACAGATACGCAGTATTTT. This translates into CASSPDRGTDTQYF.

CDR3 DNA sequence: TGTGCGAAGGGGCGTGGAGCCGGGGAGCTGTTTTTT. Translating it yields CAKGRGAGELFF. The chain joins TRBV2 to TRBJ2-2; D is perhaps TRBD1 (5 bases). The CDR3 contains 12 residues. In germline, CDR1 is SNHLY, CDR2 FYNNEI.

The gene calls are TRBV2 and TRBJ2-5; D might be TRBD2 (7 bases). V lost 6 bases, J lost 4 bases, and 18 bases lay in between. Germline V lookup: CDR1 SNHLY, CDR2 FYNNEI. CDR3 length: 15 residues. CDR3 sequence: CASSSTQGGGETQYF. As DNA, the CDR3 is TGTGCCAGCAGCTCTACCCAAGGGGGGGGAGAGACCCAGTACTTC.

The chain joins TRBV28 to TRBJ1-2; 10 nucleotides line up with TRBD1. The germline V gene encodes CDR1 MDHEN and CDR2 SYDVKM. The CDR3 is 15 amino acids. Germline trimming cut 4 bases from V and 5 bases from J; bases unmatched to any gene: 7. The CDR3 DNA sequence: TGTGCCAGCAGTTCCGGCGGACAGGGGGGGTATGGCTACACCTTC. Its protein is CASSSGGQGGYGYTF.

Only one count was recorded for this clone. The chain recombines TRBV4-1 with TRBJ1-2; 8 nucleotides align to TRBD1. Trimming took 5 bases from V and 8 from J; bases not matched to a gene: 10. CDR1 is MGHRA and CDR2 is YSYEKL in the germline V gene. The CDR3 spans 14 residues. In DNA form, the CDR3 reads TGCGCCAGCAGCACCCAGACAGGGGACTTCGGCTACACCTTC. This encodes CASSTQTGDFGYTF.

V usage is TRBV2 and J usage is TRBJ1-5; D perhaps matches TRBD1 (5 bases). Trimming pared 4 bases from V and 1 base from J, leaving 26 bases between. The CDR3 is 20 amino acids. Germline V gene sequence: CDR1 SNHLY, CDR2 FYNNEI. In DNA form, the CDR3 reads TGTGCCAGCAGTGGGCTCCGTAGTGGCCAGCAGTGGGGCAGCAATCAGCCCCAGCATTTT. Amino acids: CASSGLRSGQQWGSNQPQHF.

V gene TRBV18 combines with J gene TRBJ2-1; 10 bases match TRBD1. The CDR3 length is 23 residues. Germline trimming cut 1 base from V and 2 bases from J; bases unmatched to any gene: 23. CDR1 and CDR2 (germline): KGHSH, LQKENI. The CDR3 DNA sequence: TGTGCCAGCTCACCACACTCTCGGGAGACAGGGGGCGCAAGTATAGTCCCCTACAATGAGCAGTTCTTC. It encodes CASSPHSRETGGASIVPYNEQFF.

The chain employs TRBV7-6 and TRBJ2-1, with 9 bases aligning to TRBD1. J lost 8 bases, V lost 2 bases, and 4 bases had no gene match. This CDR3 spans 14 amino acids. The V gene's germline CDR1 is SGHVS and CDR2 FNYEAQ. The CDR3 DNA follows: TGTGCCAGCAGCTTAAAACAGGGGGCATATGAGCAGTTCTTC. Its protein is CASSLKQGAYEQFF.

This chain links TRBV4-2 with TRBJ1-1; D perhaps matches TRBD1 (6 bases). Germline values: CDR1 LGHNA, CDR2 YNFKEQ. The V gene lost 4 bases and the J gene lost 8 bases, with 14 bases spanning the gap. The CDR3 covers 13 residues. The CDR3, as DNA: TGTGCCAGCAGCCCTTCAGGACAGTTGGAAGCTTTCTTT. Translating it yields CASSPSGQLEAFF.

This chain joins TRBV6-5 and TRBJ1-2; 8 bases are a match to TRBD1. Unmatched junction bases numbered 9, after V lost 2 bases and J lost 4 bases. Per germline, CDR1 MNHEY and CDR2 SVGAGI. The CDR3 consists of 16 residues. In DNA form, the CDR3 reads TGTGCCAGCAGTTACCAGCGGGCAGGGGGCCTCTATGGCTACACCTTC. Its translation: CASSYQRAGGLYGYTF.

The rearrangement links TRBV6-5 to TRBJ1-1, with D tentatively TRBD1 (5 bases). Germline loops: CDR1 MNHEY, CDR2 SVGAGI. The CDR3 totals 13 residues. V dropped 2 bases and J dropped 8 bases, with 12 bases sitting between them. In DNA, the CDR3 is TGTGCCAGCAGTTACGTCCAGGGAGGAGAAGCTTTCTTT. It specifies CASSYVQGGEAFF.

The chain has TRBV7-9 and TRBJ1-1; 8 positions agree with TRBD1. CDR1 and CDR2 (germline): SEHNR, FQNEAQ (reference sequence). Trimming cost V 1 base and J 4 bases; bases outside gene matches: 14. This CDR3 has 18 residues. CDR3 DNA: TGTGCCAGCAGCTTAGTTCCAGGGGGCAGTTGGATCATCACTGAAGCTTTCTTT. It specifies CASSLVPGGSWIITEAFF.

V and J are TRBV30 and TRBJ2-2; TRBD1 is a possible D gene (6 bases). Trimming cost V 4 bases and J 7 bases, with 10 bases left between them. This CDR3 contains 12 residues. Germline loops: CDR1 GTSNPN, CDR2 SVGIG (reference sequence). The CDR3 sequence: CAWMGAHGELFF. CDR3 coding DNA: TGTGCCTGGATGGGGGCCCACGGGGAGCTGTTTTTT.

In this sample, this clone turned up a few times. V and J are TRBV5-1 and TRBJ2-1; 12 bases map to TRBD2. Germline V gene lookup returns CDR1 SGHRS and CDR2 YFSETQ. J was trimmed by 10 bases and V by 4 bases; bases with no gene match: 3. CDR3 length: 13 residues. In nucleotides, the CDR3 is TGCGCCAGCAGCGACACTAGCGGGAGGGAGCAGTTCTTC. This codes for CASSDTSGREQFF.

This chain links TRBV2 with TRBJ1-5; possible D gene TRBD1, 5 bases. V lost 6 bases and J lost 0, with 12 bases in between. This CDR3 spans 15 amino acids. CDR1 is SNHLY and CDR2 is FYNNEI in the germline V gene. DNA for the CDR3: TGTGCCAGCAGGGGACTCCAGGGTAGCAATCAGCCCCAGCATTTT. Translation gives CASRGLQGSNQPQHF.

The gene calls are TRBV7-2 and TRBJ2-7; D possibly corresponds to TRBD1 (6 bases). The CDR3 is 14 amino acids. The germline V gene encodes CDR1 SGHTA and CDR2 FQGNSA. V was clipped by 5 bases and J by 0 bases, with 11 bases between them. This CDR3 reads CASSRDRFSYEQYF. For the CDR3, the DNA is TGTGCCAGCAGCAGAGACAGGTTCTCCTACGAGCAGTACTTC.

This CDR3 reads CASSVGVHRSYNEQFF. CDR3 sequence (DNA): TGTGCCAGTAGTGTCGGGGTCCATCGGTCCTACAATGAGCAGTTCTTC. This chain uses TRBV19 with TRBJ2-1, with D possibly TRBD2 on 5 matching bases. The CDR3 consists of 16 residues. Trimming took 5 bases from V and 1 from J, leaving 15 bases between them. Germline values: CDR1 LNHDA, CDR2 SQIVND (reference sequence).

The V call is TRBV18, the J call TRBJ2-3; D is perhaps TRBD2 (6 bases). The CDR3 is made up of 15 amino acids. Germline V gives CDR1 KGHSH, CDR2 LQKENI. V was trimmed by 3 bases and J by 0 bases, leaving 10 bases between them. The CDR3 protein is CASSPDYISTDTQYF. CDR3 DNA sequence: TGTGCCAGCTCACCGGACTATATAAGCACAGATACGCAGTATTTT.

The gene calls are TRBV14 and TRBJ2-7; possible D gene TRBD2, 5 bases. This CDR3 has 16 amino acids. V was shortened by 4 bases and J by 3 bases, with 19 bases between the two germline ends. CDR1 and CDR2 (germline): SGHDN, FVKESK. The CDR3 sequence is CASSPLGYGSNYEQYF. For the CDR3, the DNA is TGTGCCAGCAGCCCCCTAGGGTATGGGAGTAACTACGAGCAGTACTTC.

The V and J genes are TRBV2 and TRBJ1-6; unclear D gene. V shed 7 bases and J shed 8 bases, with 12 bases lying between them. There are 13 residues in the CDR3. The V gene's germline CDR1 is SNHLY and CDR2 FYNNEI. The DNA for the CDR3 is TGTGCCAGCAAACTCAGGAGGGATTCACCCCTCCACTTT. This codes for CASKLRRDSPLHF.

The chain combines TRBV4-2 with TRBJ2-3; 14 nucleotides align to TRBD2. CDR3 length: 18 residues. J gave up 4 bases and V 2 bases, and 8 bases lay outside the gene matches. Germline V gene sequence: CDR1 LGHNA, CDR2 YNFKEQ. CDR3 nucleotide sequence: TGTGCCAGCAGCCAATCTCCGGGGACTAGCGGGAGCGCAGATACGCAGTATTTT. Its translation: CASSQSPGTSGSADTQYF.